Presented here are 27 T cell receptor beta chains from one specimen sequenced in a study of CD8 T cells in ankylosing spondylitis. TCRdb recomputed calls from the 5' RACE reads with MiXCR, one row per CDR3 protein. The sample has tens of thousands of distinct CDR3 sequences, around 25% seen once. What was sequenced was blood, either unsorted or a sorted T cell fraction (not recorded which). The receptors come from a male donor with ankylosing spondylitis or in good health (not recorded which).

This clonotype appeared once. Being one base from a much bigger clone, this may be a read error. Because it lacks the conserved phenylalanine or tryptophan at the end, this CDR3 is likely a read error. The V call is TRBV29-1, the J call TRBJ2-1; possible D gene TRBD2, 6 bases. The CDR3 has 14 amino acids. From germline, CDR1 is SQVTM and CDR2 ANQGSEA. The V and J ends lost 4 bases and 8 bases respectively, with 18 bases between them. The DNA of the CDR3 is TGCAGCGTTGGGTGGGGACTTGCTAGTGATGAGCAGTTCTTG. It yields the protein CSVGWGLASDEQFL.

The genes are TRBV6-1 and TRBJ2-3; possibly TRBD2 for D (7 bases). This CDR3 is 18 amino acids long. Trimming cost V 3 bases and J 0 bases, with 19 bases left between them. Germline CDR1 is MNHNS and CDR2 is SASEGT. CDR3 bases: TGTGCCAGCAGTGACCGGATCTCGCCGGGGGGCAGCACAGATACGCAGTATTTT. It codes for CASSDRISPGGSTDTQYF.

This clonotype has ten or more counts. The V and J genes are TRBV6-5 and TRBJ1-1, with 8 nucleotides matching TRBD1. CDR3 length equals 17 residues. Trimming took 3 bases from V and 0 from J; bases not matched to a gene: 9. The V gene's germline CDR1 is MNHEY and CDR2 SVGAGI. The CDR3 region is CASSYHGTGRMNTEAFF. In DNA, the CDR3 is TGTGCCAGCAGTTATCACGGGACAGGTAGAATGAACACTGAAGCTTTCTTT.

V gene TRBV7-3 combines with J gene TRBJ2-2; possibly TRBD2 for D (6 bases). The ends were cut back, 11 bases at V and 4 bases at J, with 11 bases in the middle. The CDR3 loop spans 12 amino acids. Per the germline V gene, CDR1 is SGHTA and CDR2 is FQGTGA. The CDR3 loop is CASRGTTGELFF. CDR3 nucleotides: TGTGCCTCACGGGGGACCACCGGGGAGCTGTTTTTT. Combining the CDR3 with reference TRBV7-3 and TRBJ2-2 gives the whole variable domain GAGVSQTPSNKVTEKGKYVELRCDPISGHTALYWYRQSLGQGPEFLIYFQGTGAADDSGLPNDRFFAVRPEGSVSTLKIQRTERGDSAVYLCASRGTTGELFFGEGSRLTVL.

V gene TRBV5-1 combines with J gene TRBJ1-2; TRBD1 agrees at 9 bases. Germline assignment: CDR1 SGHRS and CDR2 YFSETQ. The CDR3 is 11 residues long. The V gene end was trimmed by 7 bases and the J gene end by 6 bases; junction bases not matched to a gene: 1. The CDR3, as DNA: TGCGCCAGCGGGACAGGGAATGGCTACACCTTC. This encodes CASGTGNGYTF. Supplemented by reference TRBV5-1 and TRBJ1-2, the full variable domain reads KAGVTQTPRYLIKTRGQQVTLSCSPISGHRSVSWYQQTPGQGLQFLFEYFSETQRNKGNFPGRFSGRQFSNSRSEMNVSTLELGDSALYLCASGTGNGYTFGSGTRLTVV.

J is TRBJ2-5 and V is TRBV20-1; the D gene is possibly TRBD2 (6 bases). This CDR3 comprises 13 residues. Germline-derived CDR1 and CDR2 are DFQATT and SNEGSKA (reference sequence). The ends were cut back, 5 bases at V and 1 base at J, with 11 bases in the middle. This CDR3 reads CSAPDYPQETQYF. The CDR3 coding sequence is TGCAGTGCTCCGGACTACCCCCAAGAGACCCAGTACTTC.

This clonotype was observed a handful of times. This chain joins TRBV20-1 and TRBJ2-3; D perhaps matches TRBD1 (6 bases). This CDR3 region has 13 residues. The V gene's germline CDR1 is DFQATT and CDR2 SNEGSKA (reference sequence). Written as DNA, the CDR3 is TGCCGGGCACACAGGGTAGGGACAGATACGCAGTATTTT. Amino acid sequence: CRAHRVGTDTQYF.

This clonotype came up a few times. The rearrangement links TRBV10-3 to TRBJ1-1; 8 bases match TRBD1. The germline V gene has CDR1 ENHRY and CDR2 SYGVKD. V was pared by 8 bases and J by 1 base, with 6 bases of the junction left unmatched. The CDR3 spans 14 residues. The CDR3 coding sequence is TGTGCCATCGCAGGGGGCAGCTCGAACACTGAAGCTTTCTTT. Translating gives CAIAGGSSNTEAFF.

This clonotype has at least ten counts. The V gene is TRBV6-5, the J gene TRBJ1-2, with D possibly TRBD1 on 5 matching bases. The CDR3 consists of 10 residues. V gave up 8 bases and J gave up 6 bases, with 7 bases separating them. Germline V gene sequence: CDR1 MNHEY, CDR2 SVGAGI. In DNA, the CDR3 is TGTGCCAGCTGGGACCATGGCTACACCTTC. Amino acid sequence: CASWDHGYTF.

A few counts support this clonotype. The CDR3 region is CASSLGGMGSESGFF. The DNA of the CDR3 is TGCGCCAGCAGCTTGGGGGGAATGGGGAGTGAGTCTGGATTCTTC. The chain joins TRBV5-1 to TRBJ2-1, with D possibly matching TRBD2 (5 bases). Germline V CDR1 and CDR2: SGHRS, YFSETQ. V shed 0 bases and J shed 16 bases, with 23 bases lying between them. This CDR3 is built from 15 residues.

This clonotype was counted only a few times. CDR3 DNA sequence: TGCGCCAGCAGCGAGGACAGGAACACTGAAGCTTTCTTT. Its translation is CASSEDRNTEAFF. The rearrangement joins TRBV5-1 to TRBJ1-1; weak D call: TRBD1 (6 bases). The V gene's germline CDR1 is SGHRS and CDR2 YFSETQ. The CDR3 consists of 13 residues. The V gene lost 4 bases and the J gene lost 1 base, with 8 bases spanning the gap.

Points on this clonotype: This may be a read error, as it is one base from a much larger clone. J is TRBJ2-2 and V is TRBV20-1; weak D call: TRBD2 (5 bases). This CDR3 comprises 13 residues. Germline lookup yields CDR1 DFQATT and CDR2 SNEGSKA (reference sequence). V was cut by 6 bases and J by 2 bases, with 10 bases left in between. The CDR3 coding sequence is TGCAGTGCCATACGGACTAACACCGGGGAGCTGTTTTTT. Its protein is CSAIRTNTGELFF.

This clonotype was observed a handful of times. V gene TRBV5-1 combines with J gene TRBJ2-2, with D unclear. Germline assignment: CDR1 SGHRS and CDR2 YFSETQ. The germline V and J ends were trimmed by 0 bases and 2 bases, with 11 bases remaining between them. The CDR3 consists of 16 residues. The CDR3 sequence is CASSLGIEFNTGELFF. CDR3 coding DNA: TGCGCCAGCAGCTTGGGCATCGAGTTCAACACCGGGGAGCTGTTTTTT.

In its sample, this clonotype was seen many times. The V and J genes are TRBV18 and TRBJ2-7, with D hard to call. Between the trimmed V and J ends, which lost 4 bases and 5 bases, there was a span of 9 bases. Looked up from germline, CDR1 is KGHSH and CDR2 is LQKENI. The CDR3 is made up of 12 amino acids. The CDR3 spells CASSLYNNEQYF. The CDR3, as DNA: TGTGCCAGCTCACTCTACAATAACGAGCAGTACTTC.

In regard to this clonotype: A read error may account for a junction end that differs from germline. The J gene is TRBJ1-2, the V gene TRBV5-1, with D possibly TRBD1 on 6 matching bases. The CDR3 is 14 residues long. Germline assignment: CDR1 SGHRS and CDR2 YFSETQ. Here the CDR3 reads CAGSLVSGDGGYTF. CDR3 nucleotide sequence: TGCGCCGGCAGCTTGGTCTCAGGGGATGGTGGCTACACCTTC. The complete variable domain, with remaining parts taken from reference TRBV5-1 and TRBJ1-2, reads KAGVTQTPRYLIKTRGQQVTLSCSPISGHRSVSWYQQTPGQGLQFLFEYFSETQRNKGNFPGRFSGRQFSNSRSEMNVSTLELGDSALYLCAGSLVSGDGGYTFGSGTRLTVV.

The rearrangement links TRBV5-1 to TRBJ2-1; maybe TRBD2 (6 bases). Trimming took 2 bases from V and 1 from J, leaving 13 bases between them. CDR1 and CDR2 (germline): SGHRS, YFSETQ. The CDR3 loop spans 16 amino acids. The CDR3 bases are TGCGCCAGCAGCTTAGAAGGGCTAGCGTCCTACAATGAGCAGTTCTTC. It codes for CASSLEGLASYNEQFF. Complete variable domain (other parts from reference TRBV5-1 and TRBJ2-1): KAGVTQTPRYLIKTRGQQVTLSCSPISGHRSVSWYQQTPGQGLQFLFEYFSETQRNKGNFPGRFSGRQFSNSRSEMNVSTLELGDSALYLCASSLEGLASYNEQFFGPGTRLTVL.

V gene TRBV4-2 combines with J gene TRBJ1-1, with 7 bases fitting TRBD1. The V gene end was trimmed by 0 bases and the J gene end by 4 bases; junction bases not matched to a gene: 2. The CDR3 totals 14 residues. Germline V gene data show CDR1 as LGHNA and CDR2 as YNFKEQ. CDR3 sequence: CASSQEGQFTEAFF. CDR3 DNA sequence: TGTGCCAGCAGCCAAGAGGGACAGTTCACTGAAGCTTTCTTT.

The chain combines TRBV20-1 with TRBJ1-6; D remains unclear. The ends were cut back, 0 bases at V and 3 bases at J, with 12 bases in the middle. The CDR3 totals 16 residues. Germline CDR1 DFQATT, CDR2 SNEGSKA (reference sequence). The CDR3, as DNA: TGCAGTGCTAGAGATTGGGAGACCGACTATAATTCACCCCTCCACTTT. As protein: CSARDWETDYNSPLHF.

The chain combines TRBV29-1 with TRBJ2-5; TRBD2 is a possible D gene (5 bases). The CDR3 loop spans 11 amino acids. Germline values: CDR1 SQVTM, CDR2 ANQGSEA. Trimming shortened V by 8 bases and J by 5 bases, and 12 bases separated the two germline ends. CDR3 sequence (DNA): TGCAGCAAGAGGGTGCGGGAGACCCAGTACTTC. Residues: CSKRVRETQYF.

The chain joins TRBV7-7 to TRBJ2-5; unclear D gene. Trimming pared 5 bases from V and 2 bases from J, leaving 12 bases between. Germline CDR1 and CDR2: SSHAT and FNYEAQ (reference sequence). The CDR3 is made up of 14 amino acids. The CDR3 region is CASSLNSFQETQYF. Written as DNA, the CDR3 is TGTGCCAGCAGCCTCAACAGCTTTCAAGAGACCCAGTACTTC.

This clonotype was detected once. The gene calls are TRBV5-1 and TRBJ2-2; 14 nucleotides agree with TRBD2. CDR1 and CDR2 (germline): SGHRS, YFSETQ. The CDR3 covers 18 residues. V gave up 3 bases and J gave up 6 bases; unmatched junction bases: 10. The CDR3 coding sequence is TGCGCCAGCAGCTATGGAGGGACTAGCGGGAGAAGGGCCGGGGAGCTGTTTTTT. Protein: CASSYGGTSGRRAGELFF. Complete variable domain (other parts from reference TRBV5-1 and TRBJ2-2): KAGVTQTPRYLIKTRGQQVTLSCSPISGHRSVSWYQQTPGQGLQFLFEYFSETQRNKGNFPGRFSGRQFSNSRSEMNVSTLELGDSALYLCASSYGGTSGRRAGELFFGEGSRLTVL.

This clonotype was picked up a small number of times. The CDR3 reads CASSQFQETQYF. The CDR3 coding sequence is TGTGCCAGCAGCCAATTCCAAGAGACCCAGTACTTC. This sequence joins TRBV3-1 and TRBJ2-5; no clear D. The CDR3 is 12 amino acids. Germline CDR1 reads LGHDT; CDR2 reads YNNKEL (reference sequence). The V and J ends lost 2 bases and 1 base respectively, with 2 bases between them.

The chain carries TRBV19 and TRBJ1-1; D ambiguous. V was pared by 5 bases and J by 0 bases, with 7 bases between. Germline-derived CDR1 and CDR2 are LNHDA and SQIVND (reference sequence). This CDR3 has 13 residues. The CDR3 DNA reads TGTGCCAGTAGTTTGTGGCTGAACACTGAAGCTTTCTTT. Its translation is CASSLWLNTEAFF.

This clonotype was counted a few times. The rearrangement links TRBV7-9 to TRBJ2-7; 7 bases line up with TRBD2. CDR1 and CDR2 from the germline V gene are SEHNR and FQNEAQ (reference sequence). There are 12 residues in the CDR3. V trimming: 5 bases; J trimming: 6 bases; junction bases outside the gene matches: 4. CDR3 in amino acids: CASSREVPEQYF. CDR3 sequence (DNA): TGTGCCAGCAGCCGGGAGGTTCCCGAGCAGTACTTC.

The rearrangement uses TRBV20-1 and TRBJ2-1; the match to TRBD2 covers 13 bases. V was clipped by 6 bases and J by 7 bases; unmatched bases: 9. The CDR3 is 15 amino acids. Germline lookup yields CDR1 DFQATT and CDR2 SNEGSKA (reference sequence). Here the CDR3 DNA reads TGCAGTGCCGAAAGACTAGCGGGAGGTTGGAATGAGCAGTTCTTC. It yields the protein CSAERLAGGWNEQFF.

This clonotype came up a few times. The V gene is TRBV6-5, the J gene TRBJ2-2; D unclear. The CDR3 loop spans 14 amino acids. The V end was cut by 0 bases, the J end by 5 bases, with 7 bases between. Germline V gives CDR1 MNHEY, CDR2 SVGAGI. The CDR3, as DNA: TGTGCCAGCAGTTACTCCCCGGGTACCGGGGAGCTGTTTTTT. Its protein is CASSYSPGTGELFF.

This clonotype was detected many times. The J gene is TRBJ1-5, the V gene TRBV20-1, with a tentative D call TRBD1 (6 bases). The CDR3 is 14 amino acids. Trimming took 6 bases from V and 10 from J, leaving 22 bases between them. Germline V gives CDR1 DFQATT, CDR2 SNEGSKA (reference sequence). CDR3 sequence reads: CSATQNRASRPQHF. CDR3 coding DNA: TGCAGTGCAACTCAAAACAGGGCTTCGAGACCCCAGCATTTT.